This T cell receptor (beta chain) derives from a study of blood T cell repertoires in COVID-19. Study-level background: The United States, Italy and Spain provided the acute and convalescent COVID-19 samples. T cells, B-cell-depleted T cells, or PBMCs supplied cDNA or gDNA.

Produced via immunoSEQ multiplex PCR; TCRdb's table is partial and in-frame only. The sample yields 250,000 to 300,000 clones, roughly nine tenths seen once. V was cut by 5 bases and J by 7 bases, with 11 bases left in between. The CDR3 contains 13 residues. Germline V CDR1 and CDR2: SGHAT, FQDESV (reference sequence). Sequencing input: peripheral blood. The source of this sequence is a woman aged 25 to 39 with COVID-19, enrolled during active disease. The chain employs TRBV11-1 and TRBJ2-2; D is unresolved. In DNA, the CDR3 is TGTGCCAGCAGCACGAGCGTGATCGGGGAGCTGTTTTTT. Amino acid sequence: CASSTSVIGELFF.